This T cell receptor beta chain was identified in a study of cytomegalovirus exposure and HLA in healthy donors. Findings and limits, study-wide: The majority of CMV-associated TCR beta chains were reported as apparently HLA-restricted in a later analysis. The study designated 150 to 200 TCR beta chains cytomegalovirus-associated.

In regard to this clone: Its specificity is not known.

Amplification used 60 Vbeta primers and 13 Jbeta primers. The method was immunoSEQ multiplex PCR; TCRdb's version includes in-frame clones alone and lacks a portion of them. The sample has some 130,000 clones; around 80% are singletons. The CDR3 sequence is 15 residues long. CDR1 and CDR2 from the germline V gene are SGHTA and FQGNSA. Trimming took 5 bases from V and 11 from J, leaving 24 bases between them. Sequenced material: PBMCs. V and J are TRBV7-2 and TRBJ2-5, with D tentatively TRBD2 (7 bases). This TCR was recovered from a man in his thirties or forties in good health and CMV-seronegative. Here the CDR3 reads CASSHRMGGAGEQYF. The DNA for the CDR3 is TGTGCCAGCAGCCATAGAATGGGGGGGGCAGGAGAGCAGTACTTC.